A selection of T cell receptor beta chains follows, all from one sample in a study of blood T cell repertoires in COVID-19. Profiled with immunoSEQ multiplex PCR; TCRdb holds only in-frame clones, not every one. The sample consists of about 94,000 clones, about 80% of them appearing once. Sequencing input: peripheral blood. These receptors all come from a man aged 60 to 75 with acute or convalescent COVID-19. CDR3s include the opening cysteine and the closing phenylalanine or tryptophan. The order of the fields is J gene, V gene, clone size, D gene, CDR3 DNA, CDR3 protein. A D gene is named only where the DNA matches it firmly. Size is stated for part of the rows, as once, few or many counts, or as a class when the clone is expanded.

>TRBJ2-7|TRBV3-1/TRBV3-2|.|TRBD1
TGTGCCAGCAGCCAGGGACAGGGGGACTACGAGCAGTACTTC
CASSQGQGDYEQYF
>TRBJ2-5|TRBV7-2|.|.
TGTGCCAGCAGCTTAGTAACCGGAGGGGAGACCCAGTACTTC
CASSLVTGGETQYF
>TRBJ1-1|TRBV25-1|.|.
TGTGCCAGTACTCATGGGGCGGGGGCAGCAGCTTTCTTT
CASTHGAGAAAFF
>TRBJ2-7|TRBV7-9|.|TRBD1
TGTGCCAGCAGCTTAGGGGGACAGGGTCCTCAGCAGTACTTC
CASSLGGQGPQQYF
>TRBJ1-2|TRBV5-4|.|.
TGTGCCAGCAGCTTGGTCCAGGGGAGTGGCTACACCTTC
CASSLVQGSGYTF
>TRBJ1-6|TRBV7-9|once|.
TGTGCCAGCAGCTTACAGGGGCAATCACCCCTCCACTTT
CASSLQGQSPLHF
>TRBJ2-1|TRBV27|.|TRBD1
TGTGCCAGCACCTCGAACAGGGGGCCTAACAATGAGCAGTTCTTC
CASTSNRGPNNEQFF
>TRBJ1-1|TRBV6-5|.|TRBD1
TGTGCCAGCATCTACACAGGGGTAGCTTTCTTT
CASIYTGVAFF
>TRBJ1-4|TRBV9|few|TRBD1
TGTGCCAGCAGCCTGAGCACAGGGGGCAATAATGAAAAACTGTTTTTT
CASSLSTGGNNEKLFF
>TRBJ2-1|TRBV19|.|TRBD2
TGTGCCAGTAGTTTGGGACTAGCGGGGGCCCGTGAGCAGTTCTTC
CASSLGLAGAREQFF
>TRBJ1-1|TRBV2|.|TRBD1
TGTGCCAGCAGTGCTGCCGGGACAGGGGTTGGGAACACTGAAGCTTTCTTT
CASSAAGTGVGNTEAFF
>TRBJ1-2|TRBV11-1|.|.
TGTGCCAGCAGCTTAGCTTTCGAAGAGGCAGGGGCCGGCTACACCTTC
CASSLAFEEAGAGYTF
>TRBJ1-5|TRBV5-1|.|.
TGCGCCAGCAGCTTGAATGGGGACTTTGGCAATCAGCCCCAGCATTTT
CASSLNGDFGNQPQHF
>TRBJ1-2|TRBV5-1|.|TRBD1
TGCGCCAGCAGTACAGGGGGCCAAGTGAACTATGGCTACACCTTC
CASSTGGQVNYGYTF
>TRBJ1-1|TRBV19|.|.
TGTGCCAGTAGGCCGCTGGGGGGATCCCTGAACACTGAAGCTTTCTTT
CASRPLGGSLNTEAFF
>TRBJ2-1|TRBV11-2|.|TRBD2
TGTGCCAGCAGCTTAGAGCGGGGGGGCCGGGGGAATGAGCAGTTCTTC
CASSLERGGRGNEQFF
>TRBJ1-1|TRBV6-5|.|.
TGTGCCAGCAGTTACGGCGGCAGATTGAACACTGAAGCTTTCTTT
CASSYGGRLNTEAFF
>TRBJ1-1|TRBV2|.|TRBD1
TGTGCCAGCAGTGCCGGGACAGGGCGGGGTAGGGACACTGAAGCTTTCTTT
CASSAGTGRGRDTEAFF
>TRBJ2-3|TRBV12-5|.|.
TGTGCTAGTGGTTTGCCGTCTCCGGCGGTTAGAACAGATACGCAGTATTTT
CASGLPSPAVRTDTQYF
>TRBJ1-6|TRBV9|once|TRBD1
TGTGCCAGCAGCGAGAGAGGAGGACAGGGCCTCTATAATTCACCCCTCCACTTT
CASSERGGQGLYNSPLHF
>TRBJ1-6|TRBV27|.|.
TGTGCCAGCAGCTTAACATATAATTCACCCCTCCACTTT
CASSLTYNSPLHF
>TRBJ2-7|TRBV7-8|.|TRBD1
TGTGCCAGCAGCGTACTATTGGGGACAGGTCTTCCCGAGCAGTACTTC
CASSVLLGTGLPEQYF
>TRBJ1-1|TRBV14|once|TRBD1
TGTGCCAGCAGCCAAAAGGGGGCGGCTTTCTTT
CASSQKGAAFF
>TRBJ1-1|TRBV18|.|.
TGTGCCAGCTCACCACCGGCGGGTTCGAACACTGAAGCTTTCTTT
CASSPPAGSNTEAFF
>TRBJ1-1|TRBV2|.|TRBD1
TGTGCCAGCAGCGCCGGGACAGGGGGCTGGAACACTGAAGCTTTCTTT
CASSAGTGGWNTEAFF
>TRBJ2-5|TRBV7-8|.|.
TGTGCCAGCAGCCAGCGACGGAGCCAAGAGACCCAGTACTTC
CASSQRRSQETQYF
>TRBJ1-4|TRBV7-9|.|.
TGTGCCAGCAGCTTTTCGACATCTACAGGGAATGAAAAACTGTTTTTT
CASSFSTSTGNEKLFF
>TRBJ1-4|TRBV7-8|.|.
TGTGCCAGCAGCTTATCCCGACAGGCAACTAATGAAAAACTGTTTTTT
CASSLSRQATNEKLFF
>TRBJ1-5|TRBV10-3|.|.
TGTGCCATCGGACCGGACAGCTATAGCAATCAGCCCCAGCATTTT
CAIGPDSYSNQPQHF
>TRBJ2-6|TRBV5-1|.|TRBD2
TGCGCCAGCAGCTTGACTAGCGGGAACTCTGGGGCCAACGTCCTGACTTTC
CASSLTSGNSGANVLTF
>TRBJ2-7|TRBV29-1|.|.
TGCAGCGTTTTCCCTGGAGGGGGCAGCTACGAGCAGTACTTC
CSVFPGGGSYEQYF
>TRBJ2-3|TRBV13|.|.
TGTGCCAGCAGCCATAGTTTGAACAGGGCAGATACGCAGTATTTT
CASSHSLNRADTQYF
>TRBJ1-3|TRBV30|.|.
TGTGCCTGGAGTGTACTGAGGGTCGTCCCTGGAAACACCATATATTTT
CAWSVLRVVPGNTIYF
>TRBJ1-5|TRBV19|.|.
TGTGCCAGTAGTATAGTCAGGGTAGTTCTGGGCAATCAGCCCCAGCATTTT
CASSIVRVVLGNQPQHF
>TRBJ1-4|TRBV24-1|.|TRBD1
TGTGCCACCCACTCGGGGGGACAGGGTGAAAAACTGTTTTTT
CATHSGGQGEKLFF
>TRBJ2-5|TRBV4-1|.|.
TGCGCCAGCAGCCCGGGGGCGGGGGCTCGGGAGACCCAGTACTTC
CASSPGAGARETQYF
>TRBJ1-2|TRBV7-9|.|.
TGTGCCAGCAGCCCGACAGTTAACTATGGCTACACCTTC
CASSPTVNYGYTF
>TRBJ1-1|TRBV3-1/TRBV3-2|once|.
TGTGCCAGCAGCCAGACACGAGACACTGAAGCTTTCTTT
CASSQTRDTEAFF
>TRBJ1-2|TRBV19|.|.
TGTGCCAGTAGTCCCCGGGACTATGGCTACACCTTC
CASSPRDYGYTF
>TRBJ2-7|TRBV19|.|.
TGTGCCAGTAGTATTACGACAGGTTACGAGCAGTACTTC
CASSITTGYEQYF
>TRBJ1-1|TRBV5-6|.|TRBD1
TGTGCCAGCAGCCCCCGGACAGGAGAAGCTTTCTTT
CASSPRTGEAFF
>TRBJ2-7|TRBV30|.|.
TGTGCCTGGAGTGTAGGGGGGGTCTCCTACGAGCAGTACTTC
CAWSVGGVSYEQYF
>TRBJ2-7|TRBV6-5|.|TRBD2
TGTGCCAGCAGAAGGGGAGGGAGCTCCTACGAGCAGTACTTC
CASRRGGSSYEQYF
>TRBJ2-3|TRBV5-1|.|.
TGCGCCAGCAGTGACTCGGCTACGCAGTATTTT
CASSDSATQYF
>TRBJ2-1|TRBV4-2|.|.
TGTGCCAGCAGCCAGTTGGGGAGGCGAGGGGAGCAGTTCTTC
CASSQLGRRGEQFF
>TRBJ1-2|TRBV5-1|.|TRBD1
TGCGCCAGCAGCTTGCAGGGGGCGGAGGGCTACACCTTC
CASSLQGAEGYTF
>TRBJ1-1|TRBV5-1|.|TRBD1
TGCGCCAGCAGCTTGCAGCGACAGGGGGACACTGAAGCTTTCTTT
CASSLQRQGDTEAFF
>TRBJ1-5|TRBV30|.|TRBD1
TGTGCCTGGAGTGCCGACAGGGGTCGTTATAGCAATCAGCCCCAGCATTTT
CAWSADRGRYSNQPQHF